The sequence of this T cell receptor beta chain was determined in a study of cytomegalovirus exposure and HLA in healthy donors. Study-level points and caveats: In a later analysis, donors in an Asian-associated ancestry cluster reportedly had fewer N-insertions in productive TCRs than the cohort mean.

PCR involved 60 Vbeta and 13 Jbeta primers. The repertoire was sequenced with immunoSEQ multiplex PCR; TCRdb's copy has only in-frame clones and lacks some. The sample yields 150,000 to 200,000 clones, roughly 82% seen once. In the case of this clone: The antigen is undetermined.

This CDR3 is built from 14 residues. Trimming shortened V by 6 bases and J by 0 bases, and 8 bases separated the two germline ends. CDR1 is MNHEY and CDR2 is SVGAGI in the germline V gene. This receptor was obtained from a middle-aged man in good health and CMV-seronegative. V and J are TRBV6-5 and TRBJ1-4; no firm D call. The sequencing sample was made of PBMCs. CDR3 residues: CASRRLATNEKLFF. The CDR3 DNA sequence: TGTGCCAGCAGGAGACTGGCAACTAATGAAAAACTGTTTTTT.